These T cell receptor beta chains were read from a single sample in a study of cytomegalovirus exposure and HLA in healthy donors. Repertoires were generated with immunoSEQ multiplex PCR, while TCRdb's copy carries only in-frame clones and drops some. The sample records some 130,000 clones, 73% being singletons. The sample was PBMCs. The receptors were sampled from a woman aged 40 to 50 in good health and CMV-seronegative. The conserved cysteine and the conserved F or W are not part of the CDR3 here.

v_gene,len,j_gene,CDR3aa
TRBV5-5,15,TRBJ2-3,ASSLDPGLITTDTQY
TRBV13,14,TRBJ2-2,ASSGGGQQRTGELF
TRBV9,15,TRBJ1-1,ASSVGGQTFMNTEAF
TRBV10-3,12,TRBJ2-2,AIRQGKNTGELF
TRBV7-6,14,TRBJ2-1,ASSPRGIDSYNEQF
TRBV2,11,TRBJ1-1,ASVRGQYTEAF
TRBV4-1,16,TRBJ2-1,ASSHAAARRGSGDEQF
TRBV4-1,14,TRBJ1-2,ASSQDVGGADYGYT
TRBV7-9,12,TRBJ2-1,ASSSAALAGEQF
TRBV27,13,TRBJ1-1,ASSPRSFLNTEAF
TRBV7-9,10,TRBJ1-1,ASSLERGGII
TRBV9,18,TRBJ2-2,ASSVDRLAGGPTYTGELF
TRBV5-6,13,TRBJ1-4,ASSLSPGQGSKLF
TRBV7-9,12,TRBJ2-7,ASSLHGTIDEQY
TRBV4-1,14,TRBJ2-3,ASSQGIAGAADTQY
TRBV4-3,13,TRBJ2-3,ASSQAGQIDDTQY
TRBV6-5,12,TRBJ1-5,ASSLTGGEQPQH